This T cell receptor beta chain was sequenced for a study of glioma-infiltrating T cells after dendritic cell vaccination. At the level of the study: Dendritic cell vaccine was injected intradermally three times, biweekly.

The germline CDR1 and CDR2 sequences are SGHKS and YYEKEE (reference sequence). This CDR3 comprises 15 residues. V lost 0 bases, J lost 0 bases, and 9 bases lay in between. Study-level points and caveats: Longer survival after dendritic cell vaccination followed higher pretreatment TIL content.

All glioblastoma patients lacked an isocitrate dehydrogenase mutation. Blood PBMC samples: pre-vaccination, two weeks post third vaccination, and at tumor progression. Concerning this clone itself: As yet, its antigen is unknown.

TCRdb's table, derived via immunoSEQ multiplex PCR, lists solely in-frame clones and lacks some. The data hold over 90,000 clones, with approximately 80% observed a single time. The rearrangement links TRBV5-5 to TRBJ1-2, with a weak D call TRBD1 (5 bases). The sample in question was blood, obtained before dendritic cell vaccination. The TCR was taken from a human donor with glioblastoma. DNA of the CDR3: TGTGCCAGCAGCTTGGGGGGCGGAGCTAACTATGGCTACACCTTC. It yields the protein CASSLGGGANYGYTF.